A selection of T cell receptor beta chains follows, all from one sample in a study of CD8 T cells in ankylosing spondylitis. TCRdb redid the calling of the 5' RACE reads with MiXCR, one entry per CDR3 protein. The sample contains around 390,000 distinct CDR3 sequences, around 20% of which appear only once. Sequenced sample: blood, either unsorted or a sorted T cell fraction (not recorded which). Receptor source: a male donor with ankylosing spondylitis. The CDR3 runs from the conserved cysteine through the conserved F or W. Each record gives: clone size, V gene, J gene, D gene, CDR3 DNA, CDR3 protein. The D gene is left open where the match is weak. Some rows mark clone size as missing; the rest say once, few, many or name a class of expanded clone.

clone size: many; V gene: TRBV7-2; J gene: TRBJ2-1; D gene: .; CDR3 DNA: TGTGCCAGCAGCTACCAGACCCCAGGGGGGGGTGAGCAGTTCTTC; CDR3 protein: CASSYQTPGGGEQFF
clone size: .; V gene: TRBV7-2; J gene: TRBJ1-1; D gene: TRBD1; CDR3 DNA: TGTGCCAGCAGCCCCCAGACAGGGCTGAACACTGAAGCTTTCTTT; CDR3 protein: CASSPQTGLNTEAFF
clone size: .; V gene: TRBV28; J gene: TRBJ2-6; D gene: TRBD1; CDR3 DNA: TGTGCCAGCAGAGGGGGCACACCGGCTGGGGCCAACGTCCTGACTTTC; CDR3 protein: CASRGGTPAGANVLTF
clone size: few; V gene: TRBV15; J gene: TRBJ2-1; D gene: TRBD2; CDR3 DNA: TGTGCCACCAGCAAGCTAGCGGGCTACAATGAGCAGTTCTTC; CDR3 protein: CATSKLAGYNEQFF
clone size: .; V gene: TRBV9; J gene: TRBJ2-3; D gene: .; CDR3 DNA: TGTGCCAGCAGCAACGGCCCAGGTGGGTCAGATACGCAGTATTTT; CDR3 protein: CASSNGPGGSDTQYF
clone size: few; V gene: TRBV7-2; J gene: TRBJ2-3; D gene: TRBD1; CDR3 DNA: TGTGCCAGCAGCTCAGGACAGGGGACAGATACGCAGTATTTT; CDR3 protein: CASSSGQGTDTQYF
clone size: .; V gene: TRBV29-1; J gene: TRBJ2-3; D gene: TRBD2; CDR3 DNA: TGCAGCGCCGGTGGGGCTAGCGGAGGGGTAGATACGCAGTATTTT; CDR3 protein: CSAGGASGGVDTQYF
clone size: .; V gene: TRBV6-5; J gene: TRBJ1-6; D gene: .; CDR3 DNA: TGTGCCAGCAGTTACTCTTTGAGGGGCGATTCACCCCTCCACTTT; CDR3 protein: CASSYSLRGDSPLHF
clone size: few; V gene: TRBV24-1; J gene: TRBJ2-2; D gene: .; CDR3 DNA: TGTGCCACCAGTGATTTGTCACCGGGGAACACCGGGGAGCTGTTTTTT; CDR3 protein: CATSDLSPGNTGELFF
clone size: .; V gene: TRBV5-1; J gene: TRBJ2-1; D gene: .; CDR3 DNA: TGCGCCAGCATTGGTACATACTCGGGGGCCCAAGGGGATGAGCAGTTCTTC; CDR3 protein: CASIGTYSGAQGDEQFF
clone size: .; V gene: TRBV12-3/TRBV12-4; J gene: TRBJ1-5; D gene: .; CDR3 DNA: TGTGCCAGCAGGTCCAACAGGGATCATCAGCCCCAGCATTTT; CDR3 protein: CASRSNRDHQPQHF
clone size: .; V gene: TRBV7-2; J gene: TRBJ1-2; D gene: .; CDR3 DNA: TGTGCCAGCAGCTTGATGGGGTATGGCTACACCTTC; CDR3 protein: CASSLMGYGYTF
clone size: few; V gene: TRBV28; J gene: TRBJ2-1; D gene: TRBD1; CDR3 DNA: TGTGCCATGTCGGGACAGGGGTTTTCGGGTGAGCAGTTCTTC; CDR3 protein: CAMSGQGFSGEQFF
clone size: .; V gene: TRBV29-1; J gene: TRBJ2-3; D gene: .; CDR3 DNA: TGCAGCGTTGAGGTCTACTCTAGCACAGATACGCAGTATTTT; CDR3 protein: CSVEVYSSTDTQYF
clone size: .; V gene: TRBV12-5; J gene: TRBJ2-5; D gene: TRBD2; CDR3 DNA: TGTGCTAGTGGTGCCCCCACGGGGGGGGAGACCCAGTACTTC; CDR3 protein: CASGAPTGGETQYF
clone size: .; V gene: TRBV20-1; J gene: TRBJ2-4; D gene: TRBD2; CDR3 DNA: TGCAGTGCCCGTCCTGCGGGAGGACAAAAAAACATTCAGTACTTC; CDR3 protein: CSARPAGGQKNIQYF
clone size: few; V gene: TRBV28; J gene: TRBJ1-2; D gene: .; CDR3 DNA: TGTGCCAGCAGTTTAACAGGGAAAAACTATGGCTACACCTTC; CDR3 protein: CASSLTGKNYGYTF
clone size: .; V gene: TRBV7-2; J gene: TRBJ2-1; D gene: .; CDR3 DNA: TGTGCCAGCATCCCCGCCGGGGGTATAGGTTATGAGCAGTTCTTC; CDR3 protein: CASIPAGGIGYEQFF
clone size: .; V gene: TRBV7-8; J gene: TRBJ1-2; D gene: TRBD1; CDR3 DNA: TGTGCCAGCAGCTTACAGGGGACAGTAGCTAACTATGGCTACACCTTC; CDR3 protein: CASSLQGTVANYGYTF
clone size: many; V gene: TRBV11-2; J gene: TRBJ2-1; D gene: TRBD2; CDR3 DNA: TGTGCCAGCAGCTTTCGGCCCGGTGGGGCGGGAGGGTACAATGAGCAGTTCTTC; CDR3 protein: CASSFRPGGAGGYNEQFF
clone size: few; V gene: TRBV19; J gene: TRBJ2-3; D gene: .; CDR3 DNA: TGTGCCAGTGCGGAAACGGCAGCTAGCACAGATACGCAGTATTTT; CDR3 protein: CASAETAASTDTQYF
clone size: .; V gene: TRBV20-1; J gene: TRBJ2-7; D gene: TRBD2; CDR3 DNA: TGCAGTGCTAGATCTAGCGGGAGACCGGAGCAGTACTTC; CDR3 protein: CSARSSGRPEQYF
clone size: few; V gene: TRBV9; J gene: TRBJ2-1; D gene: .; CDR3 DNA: TGTGCCAGCAGCGTACCCCCAGGGAGCTTTGAGCAGTTCTTC; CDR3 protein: CASSVPPGSFEQFF
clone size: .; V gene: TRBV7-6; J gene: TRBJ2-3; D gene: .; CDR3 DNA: TGTGCCAGCAGCTCCCAGATCCCCACAGATACGCAGTATTTT; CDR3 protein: CASSSQIPTDTQYF
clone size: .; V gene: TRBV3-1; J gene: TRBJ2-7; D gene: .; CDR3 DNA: TGTGCCAGCAGCCAAGGTAATAGCGGACTCTACGAGCAGTACTTC; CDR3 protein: CASSQGNSGLYEQYF
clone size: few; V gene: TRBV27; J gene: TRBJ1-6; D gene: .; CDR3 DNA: TGTGCCAGCAGTTCTGGCAGGGGAGGCTCACCCCTCCACTTT; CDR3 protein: CASSSGRGGSPLHF
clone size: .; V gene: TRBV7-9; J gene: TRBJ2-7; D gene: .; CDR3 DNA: TGTGCCAGCAGCTTAGCGTGGGGCATTAACGAGCAGTACTTC; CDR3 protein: CASSLAWGINEQYF
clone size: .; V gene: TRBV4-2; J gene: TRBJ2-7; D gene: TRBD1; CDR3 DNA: TGTGCCAGCAGCCAAGACAGGACAGGGTTTCGCGAGCAGTACTTC; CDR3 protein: CASSQDRTGFREQYF
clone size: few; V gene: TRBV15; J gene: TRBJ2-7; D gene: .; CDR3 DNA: TGTGCCACCAGCAGGGACAGATTATCCTACGAGCAGTACTTC; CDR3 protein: CATSRDRLSYEQYF
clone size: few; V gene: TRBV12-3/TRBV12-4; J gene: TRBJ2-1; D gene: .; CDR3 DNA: TGTGCCAGCAGTTTATGGAGGGGATCCGGGTCGTCCTACAATGAGCAGTTCTTC; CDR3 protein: CASSLWRGSGSSYNEQFF
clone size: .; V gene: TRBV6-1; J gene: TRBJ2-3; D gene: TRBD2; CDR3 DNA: TGTGCCAGCAGTGAAGGTAGACTAGCGGGAACCGGGACGCAGTATTTT; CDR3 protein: CASSEGRLAGTGTQYF
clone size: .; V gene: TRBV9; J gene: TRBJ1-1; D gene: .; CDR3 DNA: TGTGCCAGCAGCGAGGGCGGGGACGGGACGGACGAAGCTTTCTTT; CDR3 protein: CASSEGGDGTDEAFF
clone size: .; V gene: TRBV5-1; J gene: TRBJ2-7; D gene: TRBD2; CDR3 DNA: TGCGCCAGCAGTACTAGCGGCGGGCACGAGCAGTACTTC; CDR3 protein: CASSTSGGHEQYF
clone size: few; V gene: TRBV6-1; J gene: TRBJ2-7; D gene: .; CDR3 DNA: TGTGCCAGCAGTCAAGGGGGGACCTACGAGCAGTACTTC; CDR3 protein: CASSQGGTYEQYF
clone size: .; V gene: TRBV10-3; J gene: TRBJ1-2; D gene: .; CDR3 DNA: TGTGCCATCGTGACAGGAACTAACTATGGCTACACCTTC; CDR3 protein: CAIVTGTNYGYTF
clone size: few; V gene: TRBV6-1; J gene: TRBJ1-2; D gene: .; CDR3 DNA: TGTGCCAGCAGTCGGGTACCGGGGACTAACTATGGCTACACCTTC; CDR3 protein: CASSRVPGTNYGYTF
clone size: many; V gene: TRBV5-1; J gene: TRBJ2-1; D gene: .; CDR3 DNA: TGCGCCAGCAGCTTGGGTCAAAAGGGTTACAATGAGCAGTTCTTC; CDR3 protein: CASSLGQKGYNEQFF
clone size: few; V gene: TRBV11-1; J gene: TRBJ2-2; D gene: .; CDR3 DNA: TGTGCCAGCAGCTTAGGGGGCGATGGAACCGGGGAGCTGTTTTTT; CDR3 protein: CASSLGGDGTGELFF
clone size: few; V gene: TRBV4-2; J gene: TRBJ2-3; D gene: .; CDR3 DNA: TGTGCCAGCAGCCAAGAGGGAGCGAACACAGATACGCAGTATTTT; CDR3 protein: CASSQEGANTDTQYF
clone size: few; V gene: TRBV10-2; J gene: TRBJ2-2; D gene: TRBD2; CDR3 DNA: TGCGCCAGCAGTGAGTTTGTAGCGGGAGACTTCGGGGAGCTGTTTTTT; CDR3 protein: CASSEFVAGDFGELFF
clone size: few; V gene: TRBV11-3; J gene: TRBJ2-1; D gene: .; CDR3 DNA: TGTGCCAGCAGCATCGGCAGGGGAGGTGAGCAGTTCTTC; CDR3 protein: CASSIGRGGEQFF
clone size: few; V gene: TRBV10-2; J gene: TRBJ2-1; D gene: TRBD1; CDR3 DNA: TGCGCCAGCAGTCGTAGACAGGGTAGCTCCTACAATGAGCAGTTCTTC; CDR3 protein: CASSRRQGSSYNEQFF
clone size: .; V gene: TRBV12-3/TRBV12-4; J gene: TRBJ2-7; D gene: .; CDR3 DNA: TGTGCCAGCGTGAGAGAGTTCGGCGAGCAGTACTTC; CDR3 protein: CASVREFGEQYF
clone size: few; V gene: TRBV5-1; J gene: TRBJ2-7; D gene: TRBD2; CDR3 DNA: TGCGCCAGCAGCTTGGAAGCTAGCGGGAGTCTCTACGAGCAGTACTTC; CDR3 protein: CASSLEASGSLYEQYF
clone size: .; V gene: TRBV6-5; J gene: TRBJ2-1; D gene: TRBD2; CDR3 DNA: TGTGCCAGCAGTTACTCACTAGCGGGATCCTACAATGAGCAGTTCTTC; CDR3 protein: CASSYSLAGSYNEQFF
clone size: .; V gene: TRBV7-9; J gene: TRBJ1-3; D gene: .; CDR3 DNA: TGTGCCAGCAGCTACTACAGTGGAAACACCATATATTTT; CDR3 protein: CASSYYSGNTIYF
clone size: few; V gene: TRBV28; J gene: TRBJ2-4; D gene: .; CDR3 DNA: TGTGCCAGCAAACGGGAGTGGGTAAACATTCAGTACTTC; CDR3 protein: CASKREWVNIQYF
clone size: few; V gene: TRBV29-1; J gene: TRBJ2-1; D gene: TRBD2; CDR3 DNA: TGCAGCCAGACTAGCGGGAGGATTAATGAGCAGTTCTTC; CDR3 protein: CSQTSGRINEQFF
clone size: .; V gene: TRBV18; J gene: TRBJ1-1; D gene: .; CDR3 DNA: TGTGCCAGCTCACCATCCGGGAGGGACACTGAAGCTTTCTTT; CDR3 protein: CASSPSGRDTEAFF
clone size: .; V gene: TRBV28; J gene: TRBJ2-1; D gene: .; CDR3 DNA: TGTGCCAGCAGTTCCCCCTCTGGGCTACCGGGAAATGAGCAGTTCTTC; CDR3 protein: CASSSPSGLPGNEQFF
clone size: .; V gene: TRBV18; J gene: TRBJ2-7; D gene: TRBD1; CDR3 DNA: TGTGCCAGCTCACTGGGACAGGGGGTTAACGAGCAGTACTTC; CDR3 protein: CASSLGQGVNEQYF
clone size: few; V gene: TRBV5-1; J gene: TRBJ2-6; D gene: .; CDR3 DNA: TGCGCCACCCAAGAGGCTGGGGCCAACGTCCTGACTTTC; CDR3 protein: CATQEAGANVLTF
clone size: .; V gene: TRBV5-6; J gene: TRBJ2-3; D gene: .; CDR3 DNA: TGTGCCAGCAGCTCGACTACAACTAGCACATATACGCAGTATTTT; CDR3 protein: CASSSTTTSTYTQYF